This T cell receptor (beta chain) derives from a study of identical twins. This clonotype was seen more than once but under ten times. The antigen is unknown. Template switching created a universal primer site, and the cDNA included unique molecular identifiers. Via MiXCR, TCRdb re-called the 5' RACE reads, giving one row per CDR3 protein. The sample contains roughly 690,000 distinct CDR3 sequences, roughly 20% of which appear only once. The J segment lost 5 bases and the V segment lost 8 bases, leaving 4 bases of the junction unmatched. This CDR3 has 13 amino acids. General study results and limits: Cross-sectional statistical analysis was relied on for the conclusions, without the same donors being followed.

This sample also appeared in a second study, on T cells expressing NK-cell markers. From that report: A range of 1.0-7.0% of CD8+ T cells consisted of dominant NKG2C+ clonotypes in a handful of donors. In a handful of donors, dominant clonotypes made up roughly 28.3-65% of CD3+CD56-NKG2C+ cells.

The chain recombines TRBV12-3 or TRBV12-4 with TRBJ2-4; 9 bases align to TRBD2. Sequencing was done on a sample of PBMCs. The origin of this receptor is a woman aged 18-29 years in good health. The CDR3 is CASREREENIQYF. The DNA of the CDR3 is TGTGCCAGCCGGGAGCGGGAGGAAAACATTCAGTACTTC.